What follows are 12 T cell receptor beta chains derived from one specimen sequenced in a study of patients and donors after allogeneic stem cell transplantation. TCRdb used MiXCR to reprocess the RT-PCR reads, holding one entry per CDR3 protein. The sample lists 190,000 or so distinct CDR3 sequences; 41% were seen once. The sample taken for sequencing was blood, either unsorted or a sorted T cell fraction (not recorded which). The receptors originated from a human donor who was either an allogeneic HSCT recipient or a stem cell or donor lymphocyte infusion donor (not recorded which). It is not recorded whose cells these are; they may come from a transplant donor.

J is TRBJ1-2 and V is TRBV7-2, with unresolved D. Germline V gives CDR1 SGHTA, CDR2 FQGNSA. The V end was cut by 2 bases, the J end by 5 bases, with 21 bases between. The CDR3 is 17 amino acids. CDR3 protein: CASSLTSVLMGIYGYTF. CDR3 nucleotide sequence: TGTGCCAGCAGCTTAACTTCGGTTCTTATGGGGATATATGGCTACACCTTC.

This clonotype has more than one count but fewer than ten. The CDR3, as DNA: TGTGCCAGTACCTTGCAAAATGGCAATCAGCCCCAGCATTTT. Its protein product is CASTLQNGNQPQHF. The chain couples TRBV19 to TRBJ1-5; D gene ambiguous. The V gene lost 7 bases and the J gene lost 2 bases, with 12 bases spanning the gap. The CDR3 length is 14 residues. Germline CDR1 reads LNHDA; CDR2 reads SQIVND (reference sequence). The full variable domain, rest sourced from reference TRBV19 and TRBJ1-5, is DGGITQSPKYLFRKEGQNVTLSCEQNLNHDAMYWYRQDPGQGLRLIYYSQIVNDFQKGDIAEGYSVSREKKESFPLTVTSAQKNPTAFYLCASTLQNGNQPQHFGDGTRLSIL.

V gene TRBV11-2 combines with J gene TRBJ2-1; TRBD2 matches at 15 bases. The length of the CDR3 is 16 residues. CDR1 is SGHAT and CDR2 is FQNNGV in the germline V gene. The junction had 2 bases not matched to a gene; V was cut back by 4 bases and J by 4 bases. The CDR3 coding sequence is TGTGCCAGCAGCTCCGGACTAGCGGGAGGGTACAATGAGCAGTTCTTC. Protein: CASSSGLAGGYNEQFF.

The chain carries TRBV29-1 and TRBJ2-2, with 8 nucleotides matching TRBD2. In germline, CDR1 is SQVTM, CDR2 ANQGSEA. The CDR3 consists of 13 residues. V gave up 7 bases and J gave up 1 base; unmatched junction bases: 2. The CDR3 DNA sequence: TGCAGCGCACTAGCGGAGAACACCGGGGAGCTGTTTTTT. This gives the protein CSALAENTGELFF.

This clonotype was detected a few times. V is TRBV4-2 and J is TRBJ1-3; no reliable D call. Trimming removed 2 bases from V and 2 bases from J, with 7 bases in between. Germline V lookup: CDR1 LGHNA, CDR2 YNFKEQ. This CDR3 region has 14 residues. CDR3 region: CASSQPGAGNTIYF. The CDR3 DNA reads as TGTGCCAGCAGCCAACCGGGAGCTGGAAACACCATATATTTT.

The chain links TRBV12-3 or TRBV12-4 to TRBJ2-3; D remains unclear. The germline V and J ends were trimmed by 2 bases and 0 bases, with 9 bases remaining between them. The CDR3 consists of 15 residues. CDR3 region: CASSLSGESTDTQYF. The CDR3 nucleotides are TGTGCCAGCAGTTTATCCGGCGAGAGCACAGATACGCAGTATTTT.

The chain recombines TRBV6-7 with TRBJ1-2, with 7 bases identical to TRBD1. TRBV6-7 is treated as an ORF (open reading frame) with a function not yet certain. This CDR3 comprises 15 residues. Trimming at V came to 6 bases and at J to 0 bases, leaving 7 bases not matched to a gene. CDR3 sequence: CASSPRDRTNYGYTF. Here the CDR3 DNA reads TGTGCCAGCAGCCCTAGGGACAGAACTAACTATGGCTACACCTTC.

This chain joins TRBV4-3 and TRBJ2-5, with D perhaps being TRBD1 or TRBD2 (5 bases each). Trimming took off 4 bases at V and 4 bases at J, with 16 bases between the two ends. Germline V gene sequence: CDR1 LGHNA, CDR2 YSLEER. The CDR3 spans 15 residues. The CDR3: CASSLEGEGRETQYF. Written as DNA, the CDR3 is TGCGCCAGCAGCCTGGAAGGGGAAGGGAGAGAGACCCAGTACTTC.

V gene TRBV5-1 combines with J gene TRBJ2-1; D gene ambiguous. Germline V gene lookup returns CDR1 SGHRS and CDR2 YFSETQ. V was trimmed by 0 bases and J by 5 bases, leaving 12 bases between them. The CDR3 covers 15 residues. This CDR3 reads CASSLEGLRNNEQFF. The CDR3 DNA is TGCGCCAGCAGCTTGGAGGGCTTAAGGAACAATGAGCAGTTCTTC.

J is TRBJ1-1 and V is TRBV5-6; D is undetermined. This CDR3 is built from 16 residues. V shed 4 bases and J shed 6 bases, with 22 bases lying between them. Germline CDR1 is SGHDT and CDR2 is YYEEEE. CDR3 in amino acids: CASSVRMGLGDAEAFF. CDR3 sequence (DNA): TGTGCCAGCAGCGTAAGGATGGGGTTAGGTGACGCTGAAGCTTTCTTT.

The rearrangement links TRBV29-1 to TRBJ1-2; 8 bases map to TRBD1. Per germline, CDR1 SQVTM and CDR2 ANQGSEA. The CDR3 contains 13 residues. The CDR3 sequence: CTGTQGAGYGYTF. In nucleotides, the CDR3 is TGCACCGGAACCCAGGGGGCGGGCTATGGCTACACCTTC.

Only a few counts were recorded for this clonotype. The CDR3 nucleotides read TGTGCCAGTTCGGGCGCGCGCAATCAGCCCCAGCATTTT. This encodes CASSGARNQPQHF. This sequence joins TRBV12-3 or TRBV12-4 and TRBJ1-5; D gene ambiguous. This CDR3 has 13 residues. V was trimmed by 9 bases and J by 2 bases, leaving 11 bases between them.